The rows below give T cell receptor beta chains drawn from one sample of a study of CD8+ T cells in alopecia areata. Repertoires were generated with immunoSEQ multiplex PCR, while TCRdb's copy carries only in-frame clones and drops some. This sample has under 85,000 clones, with about half found just once. This material consisted of CD8+ T cells sorted from blood, taken at week 0. These receptors originate from a human donor with alopecia areata. The CDR3 runs from the conserved cysteine through the conserved F or W. The order of the fields is CDR3 DNA, CDR3 protein, clone size, V gene, J gene, D gene. The D gene is left open where the match is weak. Size values are once, few and many counts, or a class for expanded clones, and some rows have none.

DNA: TGTGCCAGCAGACAGGCACCAAATTGGGGCTACACCTTC
CDR3: CASRQAPNWGYTF
size: few
V: TRBV27
J: TRBJ1-2
D: -

DNA: TGTGCCATCAGTGAGCGACTAGCGGGATTCTACAATGAGCAGTTCTTC
CDR3: CAISERLAGFYNEQFF
size: -
V: TRBV10-3
J: TRBJ2-1
D: TRBD2

DNA: TGCAGCGTTTCCGGGGACACCCAGGAAGAGCAGTACTTC
CDR3: CSVSGDTQEEQYF
size: few
V: TRBV29-1
J: TRBJ2-7
D: -

DNA: TGTGCCAGCAGTTACTCGGGAGGGGCAGAGACCCAGTACTTC
CDR3: CASSYSGGAETQYF
size: -
V: TRBV6-6
J: TRBJ2-5
D: TRBD2

DNA: TGTGCCAGCAGTCCGGGATTTCAGCATGAAAAACTGTTTTTT
CDR3: CASSPGFQHEKLFF
size: few
V: TRBV13
J: TRBJ1-4
D: -

DNA: TGTGCCAGTAGTAGAATCCTTGGACAGGGGGCCAATGAGCAGTTCTTC
CDR3: CASSRILGQGANEQFF
size: -
V: TRBV19
J: TRBJ2-1
D: TRBD1

DNA: TGTGCCAGCAGCGTAGACACATTCCAAGAGACCCAGTACTTC
CDR3: CASSVDTFQETQYF
size: -
V: TRBV9
J: TRBJ2-5
D: -

DNA: TGCGCCAGCAGCCAAGATTGGGACAGCTACGAGCAGTACTTC
CDR3: CASSQDWDSYEQYF
size: -
V: TRBV4-3
J: TRBJ2-7
D: TRBD1

DNA: TGTGCCAGCAGTTTGGGTAGTCGAAACATTCAGTACTTC
CDR3: CASSLGSRNIQYF
size: -
V: TRBV28
J: TRBJ2-4
D: -

DNA: TGTGCCAGCAGCTCTACCCCAGGTCAGCCCCAGCATTTT
CDR3: CASSSTPGQPQHF
size: few
V: TRBV7-2
J: TRBJ1-5
D: -

DNA: TGTGCCAGCAGCCCCACGGCCGGGGAGCTGTTTTTT
CDR3: CASSPTAGELFF
size: -
V: TRBV9
J: TRBJ2-2
D: -

DNA: TGTGCCAGCAGCTTAAGATCGGAGCAGTTCTTC
CDR3: CASSLRSEQFF
size: -
V: TRBV7-9
J: TRBJ2-1
D: -

DNA: TGTGCCAGCAAGACTAGCGGGAGTCTAGATACGCAGTATTTT
CDR3: CASKTSGSLDTQYF
size: -
V: TRBV27
J: TRBJ2-3
D: TRBD2

DNA: TGCGCCAGCAGCCACGGAGGGTCCTACGAGCAGTACTTC
CDR3: CASSHGGSYEQYF
size: once
V: TRBV4-1
J: TRBJ2-7
D: -

DNA: TGTGCCAGCAGCCGCAGCTCCTACGAGCAGTACTTC
CDR3: CASSRSSYEQYF
size: -
V: TRBV7-9
J: TRBJ2-7
D: -

DNA: TGCAGCGTCCTTTTGGGAGACTATGGCTACACCTTC
CDR3: CSVLLGDYGYTF
size: -
V: TRBV29-1
J: TRBJ1-2
D: -

DNA: TGCGCCAGCAGCTTGAGGGTTAGCGAGTACCAAGAGACCCAGTACTTC
CDR3: CASSLRVSEYQETQYF
size: -
V: TRBV5-1
J: TRBJ2-5
D: -

DNA: TGCGCCAGCAGCCCGACTAGCGGCTCCTACAATGAGCAGTTCTTC
CDR3: CASSPTSGSYNEQFF
size: few
V: TRBV5-1
J: TRBJ2-1
D: TRBD2

DNA: TGTGCCACCAGCAGCAGAACCTATGGGGCATGGCAGGGTGAGACCCAGTACTTC
CDR3: CATSSRTYGAWQGETQYF
size: -
V: TRBV15
J: TRBJ2-5
D: -